Presented here are 22 T cell receptor beta chains from one specimen sequenced in a study of shared clonotypes between healthy human individuals. Repertoires were generated with immunoSEQ multiplex PCR, while TCRdb's copy carries only in-frame clones and drops some. The sample holds around 940,000 clones, 60% to 85% seen once. Sequenced input: memory CD4+ T cells sorted from blood. The subset here: CD45RA-negative fraction. These TCRs come from a man between 18 and 35 years old in good health.

Many counts were recorded for this clone. This rearrangement joins TRBV7-2 to TRBJ2-7, with D perhaps being TRBD1 or TRBD2 (6 bases each). The CDR3 consists of 15 residues. V lost 2 bases and J lost 6, with 17 bases in between. Germline CDR1 is SGHTA and CDR2 is FQGNSA. The CDR3 bases are TGTGCCAGCAGCTTACTCGGGGGCAGGGTGGGCGAGCAGTACTTC. It specifies CASSLLGGRVGEQYF. The whole variable domain, remainder taken from reference TRBV7-2 and TRBJ2-7, is GAGVSQSPSNKVTEKGKDVELRCDPISGHTALYWYRQSLGQGLEFLIYFQGNSAPDKSGLPSDRFSAERTGGSVSTLTIQRTQQEDSAVYLCASSLLGGRVGEQYFGPGTRLTVT.

This chain joins TRBV5-1 and TRBJ2-7, with D perhaps TRBD1 (6 bases). The CDR3 extends over 13 amino acids. The germline V and J ends were trimmed by 4 bases and 1 base, with 9 bases remaining between them. Germline values: CDR1 SGHRS, CDR2 YFSETQ. CDR3 region: CASSRDISYEQYF. As DNA, the CDR3 is TGCGCCAGCAGCCGGGACATTTCCTACGAGCAGTACTTC.

V and J are TRBV27 and TRBJ1-6; no clear D. The CDR3 covers 13 residues. V lost 5 bases and J 8 bases, leaving 10 bases between the germline ends. Per germline, CDR1 MNHEY and CDR2 SMNVEV (reference sequence). In DNA, the CDR3 is TGTGCCAGCAGTCGACCGGGCCATTCACCCCTCCACTTT. It yields the protein CASSRPGHSPLHF.

This rearrangement joins TRBV6-5 to TRBJ2-7; D is possibly TRBD1 (6 bases). The germline gives CDR1 MNHEY, CDR2 SVGAGI. With 2 bases removed from V and 1 base from J, the gap between germline ends came to 12 bases. This CDR3 contains 15 residues. The CDR3 DNA sequence: TGTGCCAGCAGTTACGCCCCTACAGGGTCCTACGAGCAGTACTTC. This encodes CASSYAPTGSYEQYF.

The genes are TRBV19 and TRBJ1-4, with 8 positions matching TRBD1. From germline, CDR1 is LNHDA and CDR2 SQIVND (reference sequence). V lost 1 base, J lost 5 bases, and 6 bases stayed unmatched. This CDR3 spans 16 amino acids. As DNA, the CDR3 is TGTGCCAGTAGTATAGCCCAGGGGGCATGGAATGAAAAACTGTTTTTT. This codes for CASSIAQGAWNEKLFF.

The table lists this clone with a few counts. Distinct nucleotide sequences in the sample also encode this CDR3. This chain joins TRBV9 and TRBJ2-3; D not certain. CDR1 and CDR2 from the germline V gene are SGDLS and YYNGEE. The CDR3 length is 14 residues. The ends were cut back, 0 bases at V and 6 bases at J, with 11 bases in the middle. CDR3 sequence (DNA): TGTGCCAGCAGCGTAGGGAGTAGAGAGGATACGCAGTATTTT. This translates into CASSVGSREDTQYF.

The genes are TRBV29-1 and TRBJ2-1; 11 nucleotides match TRBD2. The CDR3 is 19 amino acids. Losses at the gene ends were 4 bases for V and 4 bases for J; bases not matched to a gene: 18. Germline V gene sequence: CDR1 SQVTM, CDR2 ANQGSEA. The CDR3 nucleotides are TGCAGCGTTGTATCCGAAATAGAGACCGGGACTAGCGGTTACAATGAGCAGTTCTTC. Residues: CSVVSEIETGTSGYNEQFF.

The chain recombines TRBV28 with TRBJ2-3; no firm D call. CDR3 length: 12 residues. Germline CDR1 reads MDHEN; CDR2 reads SYDVKM. V gave up 2 bases and J gave up 7 bases, with 7 bases separating them. The CDR3 reads CASSLLENTQYF. CDR3 bases: TGTGCCAGCAGTTTACTAGAGAATACGCAGTATTTT.

The chain recombines TRBV7-3 with TRBJ1-3; no firm D call. The CDR3 runs to 13 residues. V lost 5 bases, J lost 4 bases, and 9 bases lay in between. Germline loops: CDR1 SGHTA, CDR2 FQGTGA. The CDR3 loop is CASSPPNGNTIYF. CDR3 in DNA: TGTGCCAGCAGCCCCCCGAACGGAAACACCATATATTTT.

As concerns this clone: This sample also contains other DNA sequences that code for the same CDR3. The rearrangement uses TRBV18 and TRBJ2-6; D remains ambiguous. Germline lookup yields CDR1 KGHSH and CDR2 LQKENI. Deletions cut 6 bases from V and 1 base from J, with 4 bases between. The CDR3 consists of 13 residues. The CDR3 DNA reads TGTGCCAGCTCGGAGTCTGGGGCCAACGTCCTGACTTTC. The encoded protein is CASSESGANVLTF.

This clone has just one count. The chain links TRBV6-6 to TRBJ1-5; 7 bases fit TRBD1. This CDR3 is built from 15 residues. Germline V gives CDR1 MNHNY, CDR2 SVGAGI (reference sequence). V shed 7 bases, J shed 1 base, and the junction held 7 bases outside the gene matches. The CDR3 nucleotides read TGTGCCAGCATCACCGAGGGGGCCAGCAATCAGCCCCAGCATTTT. Encoded protein: CASITEGASNQPQHF.

V and J are TRBV7-6 and TRBJ2-7; D uncertain. V was shortened by 5 bases and J by 0 bases, with 26 bases between the two germline ends. This CDR3 contains 19 residues. CDR1 is SGHVS, CDR2 FNYEAQ, per germline. CDR3 in DNA: TGTGCCAGCAGCCTAAAAAAAATAAACGTTCCAGGTGACTCCTACGAGCAGTACTTC. This codes for CASSLKKINVPGDSYEQYF.

The J gene is TRBJ2-3, the V gene TRBV6-1, with D maybe TRBD1 (5 bases). With 7 bases removed from V and 0 bases from J, the gap between germline ends came to 11 bases. The CDR3 is 14 residues long. Per germline, CDR1 MNHNS and CDR2 SASEGT. The CDR3 nucleotides are TGTGCCAGCAAAAACAGGCGTAGCACAGATACGCAGTATTTT. The encoded protein is CASKNRRSTDTQYF.

This clone showed up just once. The chain couples TRBV4-3 to TRBJ2-5; 9 bases fit TRBD1. With 0 bases clipped from V and 5 bases from J, the junction kept 4 bases outside the gene matches. CDR1 and CDR2 (germline): LGHNA, YSLEER. This CDR3 contains 15 residues. The DNA for the CDR3 is TGCGCCAGCAGCCAAGAAGGGACAGGGCCGGAGACCCAGTACTTC. This sequence encodes CASSQEGTGPETQYF.

The chain is built from TRBV6-4 and TRBJ1-1; 10 bases are shared with TRBD1. V was pared by 4 bases and J by 2 bases, with 4 bases of the junction left unmatched. The CDR3 consists of 15 residues. Germline-derived CDR1 and CDR2 are MRHNA and SNTAGT. CDR3 nucleotides: TGTGCCAGCAGTGCTGGACAGGGGGGAAACACTGAAGCTTTCTTT. It yields the protein CASSAGQGGNTEAFF.

The chain couples TRBV19 to TRBJ2-2; no firm D call. Trimming cost V 6 bases and J 4 bases, with 9 bases left between them. The CDR3 totals 13 residues. Germline values: CDR1 LNHDA, CDR2 SQIVND (reference sequence). The CDR3 loop is CASRRTATGELFF. The CDR3 nucleotides read TGTGCCAGTAGACGGACCGCCACCGGGGAGCTGTTTTTT.

The genes are TRBV10-3 and TRBJ2-6; D may match TRBD1 or TRBD2 (5 bases each). Per germline, CDR1 ENHRY and CDR2 SYGVKD. The CDR3 length is 16 residues. V was pared by 2 bases and J by 0 bases, with 8 bases between. DNA for the CDR3: TGTGCCATCAGTGAGGGGACGCTCTCTGGGGCCAACGTCCTGACTTTC. It encodes CAISEGTLSGANVLTF.

The V gene is TRBV7-2, the J gene TRBJ2-7, with 9 bases lining up with TRBD2. V was pared by 5 bases and J by 1 base, with 3 bases of the junction left unmatched. Germline V lookup: CDR1 SGHTA, CDR2 FQGNSA. The CDR3 runs 14 residues. The CDR3 sequence is CASSHTSGSYEQYF. CDR3 nucleotides: TGTGCCAGCAGCCATACTAGCGGGTCCTACGAGCAGTACTTC.

The count of this clone is one. The chain couples TRBV6-6 to TRBJ2-7, with D perhaps matching TRBD1 (6 bases). This CDR3 spans 13 amino acids. The V end lost 2 bases, the J end lost 6 bases, and 11 bases lay between the germline ends. Germline assignment: CDR1 MNHNY and CDR2 SVGAGI (reference sequence). CDR3 coding DNA: TGTGCCAGCAGTTACAGGGACAACGCCGAGCAGTACTTC. Its protein product is CASSYRDNAEQYF.

The V and J genes are TRBV5-6 and TRBJ2-7, with D maybe TRBD2 (6 bases). The CDR3 runs 13 residues. Germline V gene data show CDR1 as SGHDT and CDR2 as YYEEEE. V lost 0 bases, J lost 3 bases, and 7 bases lay in between. The CDR3 region is CASSLGGNYEQYF. DNA for the CDR3: TGTGCCAGCAGCTTGGGCGGGAACTACGAGCAGTACTTC.

This chain uses TRBV5-1 with TRBJ1-4; D gene ambiguous. This CDR3 is built from 15 residues. CDR1 is SGHRS and CDR2 is YFSETQ in the germline V gene. The germline V and J ends were trimmed by 1 base and 3 bases, with 10 bases remaining between them. CDR3 sequence (DNA): TGCGCCAGCAGCTTGTCCCCAGCCTCTAATGAAAAACTGTTTTTT. Its protein product is CASSLSPASNEKLFF. The full variable domain, completed using reference TRBV5-1 and TRBJ1-4, is KAGVTQTPRYLIKTRGQQVTLSCSPISGHRSVSWYQQTPGQGLQFLFEYFSETQRNKGNFPGRFSGRQFSNSRSEMNVSTLELGDSALYLCASSLSPASNEKLFFGSGTQLSVL.

The gene calls are TRBV7-5 and TRBJ1-4. TRBV7-5 is a recognized pseudogene. CDR3 length: 15 residues. CDR3: CARSLDRGGNEKLFF. DNA for the CDR3: TGTGCCAGAAGCTTAGATAGGGGGGGAAATGAAAAACTGTTTTTT.